The entry below describes one T cell receptor beta chain. Antigen specificity is unknown. V lost 0 bases, J lost 9 bases, and 18 bases stayed unmatched. The CDR3 contains 20 residues. Germline V gives CDR1 MNHEY, CDR2 SMNVEV (reference sequence). This sample stems from a study of cytomegalovirus exposure and HLA in healthy donors. Whole-study results and caveats: Confirmation in vitro established that three CMV-associated chains were specific for CMV antigens. Cytomegalovirus-associated status was assigned to roughly 160 TCR beta chains. Later genetic work tied a missense DCLRE1C variant to beta-chain V and J trimming. Several V segments, TRBV6-2 and TRBV6-3 among them, could not be told apart and were dropped.

PCR amplification relied on 60 Vbeta primers (plus 13 Jbeta primers). Generated by immunoSEQ multiplex PCR, the TCRdb table keeps only in-frame clones and is missing some. The sample shows roughly 120,000 clones, roughly 80% of them seen only once. The V gene is TRBV27, the J gene TRBJ2-1; 12 nucleotides align to TRBD2. The receptor comes from a middle-aged woman in good health and CMV-seropositive. The sample taken for sequencing was PBMCs. For the CDR3, the DNA is TGTGCCAGCAGTTTATCGATACCTAGCGGGAGGGGCCTTCAGGGTAGTGAGCAGTTCTTC. It yields the protein CASSLSIPSGRGLQGSEQFF.